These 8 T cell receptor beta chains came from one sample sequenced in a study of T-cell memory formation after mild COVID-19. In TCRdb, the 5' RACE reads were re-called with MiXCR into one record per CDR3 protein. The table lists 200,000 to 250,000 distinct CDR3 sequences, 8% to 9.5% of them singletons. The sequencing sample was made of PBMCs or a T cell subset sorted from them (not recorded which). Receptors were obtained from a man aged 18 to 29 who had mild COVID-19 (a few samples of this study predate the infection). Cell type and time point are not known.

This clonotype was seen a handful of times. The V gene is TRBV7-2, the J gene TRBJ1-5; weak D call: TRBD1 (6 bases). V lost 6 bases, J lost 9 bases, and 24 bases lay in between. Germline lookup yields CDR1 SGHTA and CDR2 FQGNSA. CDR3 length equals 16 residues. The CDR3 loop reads CASSRGLQGSLPPQHF. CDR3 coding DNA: TGTGCCAGCAGTCGAGGACTACAGGGCTCCCTACCGCCCCAGCATTTT.

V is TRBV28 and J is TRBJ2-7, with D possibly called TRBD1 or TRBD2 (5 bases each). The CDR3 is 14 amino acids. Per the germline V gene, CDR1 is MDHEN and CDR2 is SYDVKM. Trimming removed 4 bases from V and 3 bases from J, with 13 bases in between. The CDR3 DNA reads TGTGCCAGCAGTTCCTCCGGGACCCTCTACGAGCAGTACGTC. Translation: CASSSSGTLYEQYV.

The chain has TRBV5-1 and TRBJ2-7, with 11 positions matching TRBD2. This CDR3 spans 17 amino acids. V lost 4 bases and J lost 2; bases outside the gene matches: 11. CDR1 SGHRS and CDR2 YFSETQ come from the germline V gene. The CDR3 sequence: CASSLMTGTSGTYEQYF. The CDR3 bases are TGCGCCAGCAGCCTAATGACCGGGACTAGCGGAACCTACGAGCAGTACTTC.

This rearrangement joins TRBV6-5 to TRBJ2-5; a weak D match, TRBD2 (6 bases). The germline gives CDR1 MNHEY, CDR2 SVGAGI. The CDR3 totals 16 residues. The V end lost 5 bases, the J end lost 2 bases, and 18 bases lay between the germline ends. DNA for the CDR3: TGTGCCAGCAGTCGTCGCATAGGCGGGGTTCAAGAGACCCAGTACTTC. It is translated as CASSRRIGGVQETQYF.

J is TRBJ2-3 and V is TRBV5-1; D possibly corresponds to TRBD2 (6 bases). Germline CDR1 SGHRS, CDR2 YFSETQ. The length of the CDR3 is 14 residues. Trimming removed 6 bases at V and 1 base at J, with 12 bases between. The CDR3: CASKVGGGTDTQYF. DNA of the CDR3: TGCGCCAGCAAGGTCGGGGGAGGCACAGATACGCAGTATTTT.

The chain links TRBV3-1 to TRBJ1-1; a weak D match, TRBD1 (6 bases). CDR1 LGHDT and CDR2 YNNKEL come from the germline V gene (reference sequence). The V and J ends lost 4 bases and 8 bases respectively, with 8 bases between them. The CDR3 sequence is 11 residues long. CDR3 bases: TGTGCCAGCAGCCGCGGACAGGAAGCTTTCTTT. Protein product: CASSRGQEAFF.

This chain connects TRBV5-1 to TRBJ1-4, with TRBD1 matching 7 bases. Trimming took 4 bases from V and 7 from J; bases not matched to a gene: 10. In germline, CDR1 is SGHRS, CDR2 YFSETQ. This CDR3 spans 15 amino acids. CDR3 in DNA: TGCGCCAGCAGCGTATTACAGGGGTCCGGTGAAAAACTGTTTTTT. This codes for CASSVLQGSGEKLFF.

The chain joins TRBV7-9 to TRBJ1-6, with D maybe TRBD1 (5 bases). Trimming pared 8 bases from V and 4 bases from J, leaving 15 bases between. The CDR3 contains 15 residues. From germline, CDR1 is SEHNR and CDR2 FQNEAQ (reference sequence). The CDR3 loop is CASGGSDGYNSPLHF. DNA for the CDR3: TGTGCCAGCGGGGGGTCAGACGGATATAATTCACCCCTCCACTTT.